The next 13 T cell receptor beta chains were all read from a single sample in a study of technical replicates of blood from a few donors. Sequencing used immunoSEQ multiplex PCR; TCRdb keeps in-frame clones, though not all of them. The sample holds approximately 79,000 clones, approximately 96% seen once. The sample consisted of T cells isolated from PBMCs. The receptors come from a human donor in good health.

The chain employs TRBV7-8 and TRBJ2-5; D may be TRBD2 (6 bases). This CDR3 has 14 amino acids. V was pared by 5 bases and J by 3 bases, with 13 bases between. The germline V gene has CDR1 SGHVS and CDR2 FQNEAQ. The CDR3 DNA is TGTGCCAGCAGCGCATGGGAGGCCAAAGAGACCCAGTACTTC. Translating it yields CASSAWEAKETQYF.

The CDR3 DNA reads TGTGCCAGCAGCATCGGACAGGGAAGAGATGGCTACACCTTC. Protein sequence: CASSIGQGRDGYTF. The V gene is TRBV7-2, the J gene TRBJ1-2; 8 bases line up with TRBD1. V was clipped by 5 bases and J by 6 bases; unmatched bases: 8. CDR3 length: 14 residues. Germline CDR1 and CDR2: SGHTA and FQGNSA.

J is TRBJ1-1 and V is TRBV19; D is undetermined. CDR1 and CDR2 from the germline V gene are LNHDA and SQIVND (reference sequence). This CDR3 spans 13 amino acids. V was trimmed by 3 bases and J by 1 base, leaving 6 bases between them. CDR3 coding DNA: TGTGCCAGTAGTATCCAGAAGAACACTGAAGCTTTCTTT. This gives the protein CASSIQKNTEAFF.

The V call is TRBV14, the J call TRBJ2-7; 10 nucleotides line up with TRBD1. Germline lookup yields CDR1 SGHDN and CDR2 FVKESK. CDR3 length equals 16 residues. With 0 bases clipped from V and 1 base from J, the junction kept 3 bases outside the gene matches. CDR3: CASSQDPGQGSYEQYF. CDR3 bases: TGTGCCAGCAGCCAAGACCCGGGACAGGGGTCCTACGAGCAGTACTTC.

The chain couples TRBV18 to TRBJ1-4, with a weak D call TRBD1 (5 bases). Trimming removed 0 bases from V and 0 bases from J, with 8 bases in between. CDR1 is KGHSH, CDR2 LQKENI, per germline. The CDR3 is made up of 16 amino acids. CDR3 amino acids: CASSPPGTATNEKLFF. In DNA, the CDR3 is TGTGCCAGCTCACCACCGGGGACTGCAACTAATGAAAAACTGTTTTTT.

The chain couples TRBV28 to TRBJ2-1; the D gene is possibly TRBD1 (6 bases). The CDR3 extends over 13 amino acids. The germline gives CDR1 MDHEN, CDR2 SYDVKM. The ends were cut back, 6 bases at V and 9 bases at J, with 15 bases in the middle. CDR3 amino acids: CASRAQGRGEQFF. The CDR3 nucleotides are TGTGCCAGCAGAGCACAGGGACGGGGTGAGCAGTTCTTC.

The chain uses TRBV11-1 and TRBJ1-1, with D uncertain. CDR1 and CDR2 (germline): SGHAT, FQDESV (reference sequence). The CDR3 is 11 amino acids. The V and J ends lost 8 bases and 9 bases respectively, with 13 bases between them. The CDR3, as DNA: TGTGCCAGCTCGGGGTCCGGAAAAGCTTTCTTT. Protein sequence: CASSGSGKAFF.

V is TRBV2 and J is TRBJ2-5; D ambiguous. V lost 2 bases and J lost 0, with 7 bases in between. Looked up from germline, CDR1 is SNHLY and CDR2 is FYNNEI. The CDR3 runs 14 residues. In nucleotides, the CDR3 is TGTGCCAGCAGTGAACACTCTAACCAAGAGACCCAGTACTTC. This sequence encodes CASSEHSNQETQYF.

DNA of the CDR3: TGTGCCAGCAGTACCACGGGACTTTACTACGAGCAGTACTTC. Its protein is CASSTTGLYYEQYF. The gene calls are TRBV27 and TRBJ2-7, with D maybe TRBD2 (6 bases). The CDR3 totals 14 residues. Germline loops: CDR1 MNHEY, CDR2 SMNVEV (reference sequence). The V and J ends lost 5 bases and 3 bases respectively, with 14 bases between them.

The chain is built from TRBV4-1 and TRBJ2-1; 8 positions match TRBD2. Germline V lookup: CDR1 MGHRA, CDR2 YSYEKL. The CDR3 length is 19 residues. Trimming cost V 2 bases and J 0 bases; bases outside gene matches: 12. The CDR3 nucleotides read TGCGCCAGCAGCCAAACAACGGCTAGCGGGCATAGCTCCTACAATGAGCAGTTCTTC. It encodes CASSQTTASGHSSYNEQFF.

The chain joins TRBV2 to TRBJ1-2; 8 bases line up with TRBD1. The CDR3 length is 15 residues. V lost 8 bases, J lost 8 bases, and 16 bases stayed unmatched. Germline lookup yields CDR1 SNHLY and CDR2 FYNNEI. CDR3 in DNA: TGTGCCAGCGCATTTACCGGACAGGGCAAAGTCGGCTACACCTTC. This codes for CASAFTGQGKVGYTF.

CDR3 loop: CASSLGGADGNTIYF. In nucleotides, the CDR3 is TGTGCCAGCAGCTTAGGGGGCGCGGATGGAAACACCATATATTTT. This chain links TRBV11-3 with TRBJ1-3; weak D call: TRBD1 (5 bases). V lost 1 base and J lost 3, with 10 bases in between. CDR3 length: 15 amino acids. From germline, CDR1 is SGHNT and CDR2 YENEEA.

The J gene is TRBJ2-1, the V gene TRBV6-5; TRBD2 agrees at 13 bases. This CDR3 is built from 16 residues. The germline gives CDR1 MNHEY, CDR2 SVGAGI. Unmatched junction bases numbered 6, after V lost 2 bases and J lost 8 bases. The CDR3 reads CASSYGLAGVNDEQFF. The DNA for the CDR3 is TGTGCCAGCAGTTACGGACTAGCGGGAGTAAATGATGAGCAGTTCTTC.